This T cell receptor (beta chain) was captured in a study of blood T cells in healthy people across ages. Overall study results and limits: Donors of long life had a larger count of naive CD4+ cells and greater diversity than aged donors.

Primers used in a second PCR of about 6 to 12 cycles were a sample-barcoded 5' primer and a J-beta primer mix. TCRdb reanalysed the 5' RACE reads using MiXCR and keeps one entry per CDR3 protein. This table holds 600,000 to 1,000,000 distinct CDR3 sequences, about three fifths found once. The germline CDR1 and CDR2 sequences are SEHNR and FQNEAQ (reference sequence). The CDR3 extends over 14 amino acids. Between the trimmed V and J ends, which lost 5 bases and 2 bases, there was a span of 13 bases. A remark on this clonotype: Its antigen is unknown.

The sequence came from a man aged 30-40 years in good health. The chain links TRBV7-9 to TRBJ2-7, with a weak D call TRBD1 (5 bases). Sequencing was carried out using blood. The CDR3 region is CASSAPDTTYEQYF. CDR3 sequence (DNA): TGTGCCAGCAGCGCCCCGGACACCACCTACGAGCAGTACTTC.